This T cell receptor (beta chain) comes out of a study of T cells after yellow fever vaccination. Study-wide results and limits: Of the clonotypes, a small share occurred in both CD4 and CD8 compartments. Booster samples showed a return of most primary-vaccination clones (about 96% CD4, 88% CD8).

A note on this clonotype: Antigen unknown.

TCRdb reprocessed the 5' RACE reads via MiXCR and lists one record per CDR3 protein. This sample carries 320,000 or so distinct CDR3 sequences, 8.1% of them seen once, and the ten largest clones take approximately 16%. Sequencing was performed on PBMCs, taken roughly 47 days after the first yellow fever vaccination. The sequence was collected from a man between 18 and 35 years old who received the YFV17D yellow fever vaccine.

CDR3 sequence: CASSFREGTGKLFF. CDR3 DNA: TGTGCCAGCAGCTTCCGGGAGGGCACTGGAAAACTGTTTTTT. The chain employs TRBV5-6 and TRBJ1-4; D is uncertain. This CDR3 contains 14 residues. Per germline, CDR1 SGHDT and CDR2 YYEEEE. V gave up 2 bases and J gave up 10 bases, with 15 bases separating them.